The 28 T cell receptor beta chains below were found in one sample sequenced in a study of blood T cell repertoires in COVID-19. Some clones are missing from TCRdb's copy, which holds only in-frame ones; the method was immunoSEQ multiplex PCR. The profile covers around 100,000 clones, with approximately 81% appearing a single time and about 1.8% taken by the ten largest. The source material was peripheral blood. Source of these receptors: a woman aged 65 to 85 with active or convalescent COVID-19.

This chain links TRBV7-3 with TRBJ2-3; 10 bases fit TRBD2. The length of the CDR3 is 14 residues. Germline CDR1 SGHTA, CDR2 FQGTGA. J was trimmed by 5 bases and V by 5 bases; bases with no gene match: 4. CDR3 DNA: TGTGCCAGCAGCGCAGGGACTAGCGTAGATACGCAGTATTTT. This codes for CASSAGTSVDTQYF.

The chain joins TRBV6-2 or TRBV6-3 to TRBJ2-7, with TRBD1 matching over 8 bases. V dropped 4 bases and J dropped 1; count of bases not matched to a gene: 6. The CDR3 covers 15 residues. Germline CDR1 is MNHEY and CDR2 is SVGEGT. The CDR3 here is CASSFPGTGSYEQYF. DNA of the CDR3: TGTGCCAGCAGTTTTCCCGGGACAGGTTCCTACGAGCAGTACTTC.

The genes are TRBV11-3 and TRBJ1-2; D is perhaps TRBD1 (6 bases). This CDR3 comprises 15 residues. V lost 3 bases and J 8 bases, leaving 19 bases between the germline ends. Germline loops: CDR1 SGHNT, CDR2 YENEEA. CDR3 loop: CASSFTRTDFGGYTF. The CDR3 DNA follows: TGTGCCAGCAGCTTTACCCGGACAGACTTCGGCGGCTACACCTTC.

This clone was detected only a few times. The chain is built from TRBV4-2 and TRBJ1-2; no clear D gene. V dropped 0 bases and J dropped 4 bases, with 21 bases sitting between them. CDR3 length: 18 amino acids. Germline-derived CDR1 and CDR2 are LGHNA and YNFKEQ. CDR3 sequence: CASSQERLGSRLGYGYTF. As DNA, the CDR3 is TGTGCCAGCAGCCAAGAAAGGCTAGGCAGCCGCCTGGGCTATGGCTACACCTTC.

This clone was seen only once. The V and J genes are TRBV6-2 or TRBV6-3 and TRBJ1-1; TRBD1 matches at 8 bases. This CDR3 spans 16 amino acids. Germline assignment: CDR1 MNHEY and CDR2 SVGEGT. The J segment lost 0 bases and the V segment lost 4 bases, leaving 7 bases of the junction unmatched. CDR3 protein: CASSFPTGAMNTEAFF. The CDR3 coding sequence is TGTGCCAGCAGTTTCCCGACAGGGGCGATGAACACTGAAGCTTTCTTT.

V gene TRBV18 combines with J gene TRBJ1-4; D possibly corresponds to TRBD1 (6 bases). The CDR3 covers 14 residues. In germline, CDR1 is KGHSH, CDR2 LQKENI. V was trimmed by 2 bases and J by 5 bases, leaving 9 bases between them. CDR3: CASSPGRGNEKLFF. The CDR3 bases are TGTGCCAGCTCACCAGGCAGGGGAAATGAAAAACTGTTTTTT.

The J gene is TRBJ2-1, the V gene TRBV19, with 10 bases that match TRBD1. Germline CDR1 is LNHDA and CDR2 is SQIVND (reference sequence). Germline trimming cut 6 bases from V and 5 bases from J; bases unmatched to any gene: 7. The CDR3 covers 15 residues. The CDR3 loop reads CASRQTGGIHNEQFF. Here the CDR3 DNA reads TGTGCCAGTAGGCAGACAGGGGGCATCCACAATGAGCAGTTCTTC.

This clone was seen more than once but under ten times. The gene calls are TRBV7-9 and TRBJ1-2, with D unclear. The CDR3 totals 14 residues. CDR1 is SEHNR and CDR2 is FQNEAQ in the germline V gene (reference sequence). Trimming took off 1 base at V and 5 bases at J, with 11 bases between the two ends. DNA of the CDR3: TGTGCCAGCAGCTTAGTAGCCAGTTCTTATGGCTACACCTTC. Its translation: CASSLVASSYGYTF. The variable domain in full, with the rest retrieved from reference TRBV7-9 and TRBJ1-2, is DTGVSQNPRHKITKRGQNVTFRCDPISEHNRLYWYRQTLGQGPEFLTYFQNEAQLEKSRLLSDRFSAERPKGSFSTLEIQRTEQGDSAMYLCASSLVASSYGYTFGSGTRLTVV.

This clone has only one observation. In DNA form, the CDR3 reads TGTGCCATCAGTGTGACAGACACTGAAGCTTTCTTT. It codes for CAISVTDTEAFF. The gene calls are TRBV10-3 and TRBJ1-1, with a tentative D call TRBD1 (5 bases). This CDR3 has 12 residues. V lost 4 bases to trimming and J lost 3 bases, with 6 bases between them. Germline V gene data show CDR1 as ENHRY and CDR2 as SYGVKD.

The CDR3 is CASSSFLLQETQYF. CDR3 bases: TGTGCCAGCAGTTCCTTCCTACTCCAAGAGACCCAGTACTTC. The chain carries TRBV6-2 or TRBV6-3 and TRBJ2-5, with unresolved D. Looked up from germline, CDR1 is MNHEY and CDR2 is SVGEGT. This CDR3 contains 14 residues. V was clipped by 4 bases and J by 1 base, with 10 bases between them.

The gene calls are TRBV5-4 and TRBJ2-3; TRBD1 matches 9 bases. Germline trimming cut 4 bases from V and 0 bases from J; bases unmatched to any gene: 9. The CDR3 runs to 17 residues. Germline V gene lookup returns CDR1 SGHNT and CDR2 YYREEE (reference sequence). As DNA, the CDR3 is TGTGCCAGCAGCACAGGGGGCCCTCTTGCTAGCACAGATACGCAGTATTTT. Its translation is CASSTGGPLASTDTQYF. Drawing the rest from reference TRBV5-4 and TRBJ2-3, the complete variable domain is ETGVTQSPTHLIKTRGQQVTLRCSSQSGHNTVSWYQQALGQGPQFIFQYYREEENGRGNFPPRFSGLQFPNYSSELNVNALELDDSALYLCASSTGGPLASTDTQYFGPGTRLTVL.

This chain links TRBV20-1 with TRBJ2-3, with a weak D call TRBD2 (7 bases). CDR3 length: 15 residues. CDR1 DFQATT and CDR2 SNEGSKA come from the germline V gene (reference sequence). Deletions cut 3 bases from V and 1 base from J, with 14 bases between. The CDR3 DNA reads TGCAGTGCTAGTTTCGGGGGGCAGGGCACAGATACGCAGTATTTT. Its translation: CSASFGGQGTDTQYF.

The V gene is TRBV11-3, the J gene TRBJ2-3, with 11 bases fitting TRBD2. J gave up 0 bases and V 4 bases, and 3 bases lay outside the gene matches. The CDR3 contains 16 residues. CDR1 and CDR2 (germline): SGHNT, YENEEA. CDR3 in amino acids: CASSSGTSGSTDTQYF. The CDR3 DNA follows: TGTGCCAGCAGCTCGGGGACTAGCGGAAGCACAGATACGCAGTATTTT.

The CDR3 DNA follows: TGCGCCAGCAGCTTTGGATTGGGCGATTCACCCCTCCACTTT. Its translation is CASSFGLGDSPLHF. V is TRBV5-1 and J is TRBJ1-6, with no clear D. V lost 2 bases and J 8 bases, leaving 11 bases between the germline ends. This CDR3 has 14 residues. Germline loops: CDR1 SGHRS, CDR2 YFSETQ.

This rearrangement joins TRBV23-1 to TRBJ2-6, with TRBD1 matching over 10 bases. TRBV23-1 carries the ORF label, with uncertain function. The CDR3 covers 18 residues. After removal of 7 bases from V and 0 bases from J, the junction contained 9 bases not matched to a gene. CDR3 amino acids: CASKTTGGIDSGANVLTF. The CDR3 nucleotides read TGCGCCAGCAAAACGACAGGGGGCATCGACTCTGGGGCCAACGTCCTGACTTTC.

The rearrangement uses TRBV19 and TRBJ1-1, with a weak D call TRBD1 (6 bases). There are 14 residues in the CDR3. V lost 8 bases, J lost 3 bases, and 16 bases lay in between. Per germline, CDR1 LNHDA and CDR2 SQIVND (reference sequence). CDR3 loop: CASCPLQGYTEAFF. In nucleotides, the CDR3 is TGTGCCAGTTGTCCCCTACAGGGCTACACTGAAGCTTTCTTT.

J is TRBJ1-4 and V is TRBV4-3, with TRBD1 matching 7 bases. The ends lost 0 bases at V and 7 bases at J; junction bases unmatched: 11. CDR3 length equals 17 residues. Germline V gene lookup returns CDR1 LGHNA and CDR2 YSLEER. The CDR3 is CASSQDGRGRGVEKLFF. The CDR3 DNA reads TGCGCCAGCAGCCAAGATGGGCGGGGCAGGGGGGTTGAAAAACTGTTTTTT.

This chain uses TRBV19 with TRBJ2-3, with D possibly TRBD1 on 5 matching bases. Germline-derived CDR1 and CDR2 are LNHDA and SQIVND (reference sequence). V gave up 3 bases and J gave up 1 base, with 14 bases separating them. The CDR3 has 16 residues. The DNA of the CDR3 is TGTGCCAGTAGTATCCTTGCTGGACAAGGCACAGATACGCAGTATTTT. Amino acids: CASSILAGQGTDTQYF.

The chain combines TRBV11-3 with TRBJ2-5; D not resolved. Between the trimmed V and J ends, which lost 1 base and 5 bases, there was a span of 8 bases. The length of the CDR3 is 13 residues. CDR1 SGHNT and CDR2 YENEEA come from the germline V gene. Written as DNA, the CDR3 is TGTGCCAGCAGCTTAGGAGATTTGGAGACCCAGTACTTC. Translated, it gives CASSLGDLETQYF.

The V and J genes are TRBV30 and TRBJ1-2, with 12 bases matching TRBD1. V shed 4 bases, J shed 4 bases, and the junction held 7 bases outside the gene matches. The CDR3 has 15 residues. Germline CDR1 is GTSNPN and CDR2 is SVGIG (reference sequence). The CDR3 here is CAWTRDRGQSYGYTF. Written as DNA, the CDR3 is TGTGCCTGGACTAGGGACAGGGGGCAAAGCTATGGCTACACCTTC. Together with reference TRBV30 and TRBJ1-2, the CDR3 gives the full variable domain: SQTIHQWPATLVQPVGSPLSLECTVEGTSNPNLYWYRQAAGRGLQLLFYSVGIGQISSEVPQNLSASRPQDRQFILSSKKLLLSDSGFYLCAWTRDRGQSYGYTFGSGTRLTVV.

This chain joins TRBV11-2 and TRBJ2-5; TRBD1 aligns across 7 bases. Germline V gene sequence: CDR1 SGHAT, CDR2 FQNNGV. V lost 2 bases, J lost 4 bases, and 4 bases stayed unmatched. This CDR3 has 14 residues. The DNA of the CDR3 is TGTGCCAGCAGCTTACTGGCAGGGGGAGAGACCCAGTACTTC. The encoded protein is CASSLLAGGETQYF. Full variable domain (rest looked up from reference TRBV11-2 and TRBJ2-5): EAGVAQSPRYKIIEKRQSVAFWCNPISGHATLYWYQQILGQGPKLLIQFQNNGVVDDSQLPKDRFSAERLKGVDSTLKIQPAKLEDSAVYLCASSLLAGGETQYFGPGTRLLVL.

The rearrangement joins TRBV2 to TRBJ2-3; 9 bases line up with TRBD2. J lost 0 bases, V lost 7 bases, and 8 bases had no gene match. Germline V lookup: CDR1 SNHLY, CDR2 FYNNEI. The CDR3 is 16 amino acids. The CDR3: CASTLAGISSTDTQYF. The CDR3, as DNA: TGTGCCAGCACCCTAGCGGGGATTTCTAGCACAGATACGCAGTATTTT.

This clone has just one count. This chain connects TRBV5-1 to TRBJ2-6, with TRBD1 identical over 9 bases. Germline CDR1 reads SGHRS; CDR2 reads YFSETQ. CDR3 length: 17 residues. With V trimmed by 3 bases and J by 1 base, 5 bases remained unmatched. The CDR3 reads CASSSTGGLSGANVLTF. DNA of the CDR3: TGCGCCAGCAGCTCCACAGGGGGCCTGTCTGGGGCCAACGTCCTGACTTTC.

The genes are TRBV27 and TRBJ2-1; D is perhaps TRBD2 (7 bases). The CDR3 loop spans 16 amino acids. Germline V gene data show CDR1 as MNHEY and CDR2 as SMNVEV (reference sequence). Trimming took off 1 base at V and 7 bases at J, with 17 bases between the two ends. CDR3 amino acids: CASSLLLLGGGNEQFF. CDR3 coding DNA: TGTGCCAGCAGTTTATTATTACTAGGGGGGGGTAATGAGCAGTTCTTC.

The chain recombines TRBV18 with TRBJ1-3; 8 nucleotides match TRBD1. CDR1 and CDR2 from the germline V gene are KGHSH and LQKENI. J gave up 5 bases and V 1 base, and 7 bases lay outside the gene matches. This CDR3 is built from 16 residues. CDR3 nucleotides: TGTGCCAGCTCACCACTGACAGGGGATTTACGAAACACCATATATTTT. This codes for CASSPLTGDLRNTIYF.

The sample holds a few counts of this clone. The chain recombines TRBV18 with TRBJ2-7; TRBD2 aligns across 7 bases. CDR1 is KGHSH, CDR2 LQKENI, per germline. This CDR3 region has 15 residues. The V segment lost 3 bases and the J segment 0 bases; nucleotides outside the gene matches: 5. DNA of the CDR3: TGTGCCAGCTCACCTAGCGGGTCCAGCTCCTACGAGCAGTACTTC. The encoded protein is CASSPSGSSSYEQYF.

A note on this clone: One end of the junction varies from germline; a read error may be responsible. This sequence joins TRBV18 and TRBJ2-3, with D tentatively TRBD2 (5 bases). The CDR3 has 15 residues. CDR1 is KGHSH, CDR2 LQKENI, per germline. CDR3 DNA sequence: TGTGCCAGCTCATCACCGGGAACGGGGACAGATACGCAGTATTTT. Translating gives CASSSPGTGTDTQYF.

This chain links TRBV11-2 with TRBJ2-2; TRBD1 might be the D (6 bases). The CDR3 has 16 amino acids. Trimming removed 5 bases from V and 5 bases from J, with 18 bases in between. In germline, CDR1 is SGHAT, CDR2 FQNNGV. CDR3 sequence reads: CASSPSGRGWTGELFF. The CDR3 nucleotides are TGTGCCAGCAGCCCATCTGGCAGGGGATGGACCGGGGAGCTGTTTTTT.